The 2 T cell receptor beta chains reported below all come from one sample, sequenced in a study of shared clonotypes between healthy human individuals. Only in-frame clones appear in the TCRdb table, and some are missing; sequencing was by immunoSEQ multiplex PCR. Here the sample spans 2.3 million or so clones, over 90% being singletons. The sequenced sample was naive CD4+ T cells from PBMCs. Specified subset: CD45RA+ positively selected. The receptors were gathered from a man aged 18 to 29 in good health. Some clones in this sample may be carry-over from other donors' samples.

Concerning this clone itself: In the same sample, other DNA sequences code for this CDR3. The chain recombines TRBV28 with TRBJ2-7; possibly TRBD2 for D (5 bases). CDR1 and CDR2 from the germline V gene are MDHEN and SYDVKM. The CDR3 has 12 residues. The germline V and J ends were trimmed by 5 bases and 4 bases, with 9 bases remaining between them. CDR3 sequence: CASSIPGYEQYF. DNA for the CDR3: TGTGCCAGCAGTATCCCGGGATACGAGCAGTACTTC.

The CDR3 is CASFGTLGETQYF. CDR3 nucleotides: TGTGCCAGCTTCGGGACTTTGGGGGAGACCCAGTACTTC. The rearrangement joins TRBV18 to TRBJ2-5; maybe TRBD2 (6 bases). In germline, CDR1 is KGHSH, CDR2 LQKENI. The CDR3 loop spans 13 amino acids. Deletions cut 7 bases from V and 5 bases from J, with 14 bases between. Complete variable domain (other parts from reference TRBV18 and TRBJ2-5): NAGVMQNPRHLVRRRGQEARLRCSPMKGHSHVYWYRQLPEEGLKFMVYLQKENIIDESGMPKERFSAEFPKEGPSILRIQQVVRGDSAAYFCASFGTLGETQYFGPGTRLLVL.